The clone carrying this TCR beta chain counts as medium-sized. The antigen is unknown. The source of the sample is a study of OX40 agonist ivuxolimab in advanced cancers. Study details: Participants could have had prior anti-PD-1, anti-PD-L1 or anti-CTLA-4 therapy, and less than 45% had some. Points from the study as a whole: CD8+ T cells showed, on average, more clonal expansion than CD4+ cells. Clonal expansion was seen in CD4+ and CD8+ blood T cells by week 6 at 0.1 to 3.0 mg/kg.

Clones were read by immunoSEQ multiplex PCR, and TCRdb kept only the in-frame ones, dropping some. The sample consists of tens of thousands of clones, approximately 85% of them appearing once. The CDR3 consists of 14 residues. V dropped 6 bases and J dropped 6; count of bases not matched to a gene: 8. Germline assignment: CDR1 MNHNS and CDR2 SASEGT. Material: CD4+ or CD8+ T cells sorted from blood, obtained in a trial of the OX40 agonist ivuxolimab. This TCR was sampled from an adult with an advanced solid tumor such as melanoma, head and neck, liver or kidney cancer. J is TRBJ2-3 and V is TRBV6-1, with TRBD2 matching over 8 bases. CDR3 sequence (DNA): TGTGCCAGCAGCGACCAAACGGGGGGGGATACGCAGTATTTT. Translated, it gives CASSDQTGGDTQYF.